This TCR beta chain came from a study of regulatory T cells in long-lasting Graves disease (TCRdb year 2021). Background for the entire study: Antithyroid drugs had been taken for less than 3 months by newly diagnosed Graves' disease patients. Patients with persistent Graves' disease were compared with patients with newly diagnosed Graves' disease using TCR sequencing and RNA sequencing of peripheral blood. The study took place in China and was registered as a clinical trial. TCR sequencing covered 13 persistent and approximately 20 newly diagnosed Graves' disease patients, around 35 samples in total. General findings and caveats noted by the study authors: Patients with persistent disease shared more public clonotypes (around 2,500) than newly diagnosed patients did (more than 900). Only the TCR beta chain was sequenced and analyzed. The authors acknowledged the small sample size as a limitation that may reduce accuracy. Compared with newly diagnosed patients, persistent Graves' disease patients had lower TCR Shannon entropy and fewer highly expanded clones, which suggests clonal expansion. Because the primary lesion, thyroid tissue, could not be accessed, the study looked at peripheral blood alone. TRBV28, TRBJ1-2 and TRBJ2-5 were preferentially used in persistent disease, while TRBV20-1 and TRBJ2-1 were favored in newly diagnosed disease.

With respect to this clonotype: What antigen it recognizes has not been identified. No base quality values were provided; no much bigger clone lies one nucleotide off.

Per the publication, the time point label means: newly diagnosed GD, antithyroid drugs for less than 3 months. RNA was extracted from PBMCs in TRIzol for both TCR sequencing and RNA sequencing. The diagnosis of Graves' disease followed American Thyroid Association guidelines. The patients came from an endocrinology department in Xi'an, China. From each patient, around 9 milliliters of peripheral blood was collected into an EDTA anticoagulant tube. Ficoll Paque Plus density gradient separation was used to isolate PBMCs, and no additional T cell sorting was done. An Agilent 2100 Bioanalyzer and agarose gel were used to check RNA quality, and a NanoDrop 2000 was used to measure RNA concentration. As encoded in the germline V gene, CDR1 is SGHRS while CDR2 is YFSETQ. V and J are trimmed by 1 base and 7 bases, and the gene matches miss 14 bases of the junction. The CDR3 covers 18 residues, taking in both the cysteine and the phenylalanine. Kept here is only the CDR3 DNA, which spans 54 bases and is read in frame from base 1.

Libraries were made using multiplex PCR. The sequencing machine was an Illumina HiSeq 4000. CDR3 regions were amplified by Arm-PCR with iRepertoire HTBI primers to construct TCR beta libraries. Before sequencing, the PCR products went through gel purification. The paper's processing steps were these. Gene usage analysis of CDR3 amino acid clonotypes used the roughly 62 TRBV and around 13 TRBJ segments found across samples. COPE and FqMerger were used to merge the filtered high-quality paired reads into contigs. BLAST was used to align contigs to IMGT TRBV, TRBD and TRBJ reference genes, with CDR3 defined following IMGT. Highly expanded clones were defined as clonotypes with a frequency above 0.1%. Repertoire diversity was measured by Shannon entropy, and V-J evenness by the Gini coefficient. Public clonotypes were defined as clonotypes shared by more than one individual. The raw public data were reprocessed by TCRdb itself: fastp quality trimming at Q25, MiXCR clonotype calling, in-frame beta chains only. All rows with the same CDR3 protein become a single entry with the most common DNA and genes. Clone size and V and J calls follow TCRdb, not the original study. Counted in this sample were around 250,000 distinct CDR3 sequences; around 18% of them appeared once. The top ten constitute roughly 15% of the sample.

The sample was also reused in another study, on T cells in Graves' hyperthyroidism and ophthalmopathy. The second study also describes: Graves' hyperthyroidism was defined as stable when no progression to ophthalmopathy occurred over 18 months of follow-up. The hyperthyroidism patients were between 18 and 65 years old and newly diagnosed, with a disease duration of less than 2 months. Any patient with an uncontrolled infection, another autoimmune disease, pregnancy or lactation was excluded. Diagnoses were established on the basis of clinical symptoms, serum thyroxine and TRAb, thyroid ultrasound, and orbital computed tomography. A first-round RT-PCR of the TCR CDR3 used the HTBI primer set with the Qiagen OneStep RT-PCR kit. Most expanded thyroid clonotypes (frequency above 0.001) were also detected in blood, suggesting blood repertoires may reflect thyroid immune responses. Ophthalmopathy was separated from stable hyperthyroidism by a 13 V-J signature model, with roughly 88% sensitivity and about 81% specificity obtained in cross-validation and 80%/75% obtained in testing. In validation, the model predicted progression to ophthalmopathy with approximately 71% sensitivity and about 73% specificity, a median of approximately 6.5 months before onset. TCR V-J signatures able to tell the groups apart were searched for in a discovery cohort of 95 to 100 patients, of whom 43 had Graves' ophthalmopathy and about 55 had stable Graves' hyperthyroidism. An independent validation cohort of around 20 hyperthyroidism patients and roughly 16 patients who later progressed to ophthalmopathy tested prospective prediction of ophthalmopathy. The roughly 100 discovery patients were divided at random into training and test sets in a 7:3 ratio. In addition, the study compared T-cell repertoires in thyroid tissue and in blood from several Graves' hyperthyroidism patients. After sampling, hyperthyroidism patients received methimazole starting at 30 mg daily, and ophthalmopathy patients received high-dose intravenous methylprednisolone. Libraries were constructed in a second round of multiplex PCR, after which size selection and purification were performed. The libraries were sequenced on an Illumina HiSeq2000 using paired-end 100 bp reads. SOAPnuke was used to process the raw data, throwing out any read that contained adapters or uncalled bases, had a mean Phred below 15, or lacked an exact constant-primer or identifier match. COPE v1.2.5 was used to merge the high-quality paired reads, and each unique nucleotide sequence was defined as a clonotype. MiTCR v1.1 was used to align clonotypes to the IMGT TRBV, TRBD and TRBJ reference segments. Only V-J combinations with frequency above 0.0001, covering about 99% of repertoires, were analysed. The TCS score was defined as F50 (clonal expansion) divided by E x V (chaos), with BLOSUM62-based TCRdist calculated between CDR3 peptides within each V-J. Welch's t-statistics and random forest reduced several hundred V-J features to around 14, which were used in a naive Bayes classifier (R e1071). No statistical method was used to set the sample size in advance, and investigators knew the group allocation. TCR Vbeta CDR3 sequencing of roughly 140 peripheral blood samples (under 45 ophthalmopathy, some 75 hyperthyroidism and roughly 17 progressor patients) is reported in the paper.

Recombination joined TRBV5-1 with TRBJ1-6, with 7 central nucleotides matching TRBD1. The sequence was collected from a woman aged 25 to 39 with Graves disease. Donor details come from another sample of the same person, matched by shared clones. The sequences come from peripheral blood mononuclear cells (PBMCs), collected at new diagnosis, from a patient treated with antithyroid drugs. DNA sequence: TGCGCCAGCAGCTTGCTAAGCGTCCCGGGACAGATAAATTCACCCCTCCACTTT. Translated, it gives CASSLLSVPGQINSPLHF.